This entry concerns a single T cell receptor beta chain. This record belongs to a study of blood T cell repertoires in COVID-19. Study-wide context: Whether acute or convalescent, the COVID-19 samples came from the United States, Italy and Spain. The analysed material was cDNA or gDNA that came from T cells, B-cell-depleted T cells, or PBMCs.

Authors' processing steps: Amplification with reference gene primers provided the estimates of nucleated cell counts. Data came from immunoSEQ multiplex PCR; TCRdb stores just in-frame clones and leaves some out. V and J calls and clone size are given by that table; D and trimming were obtained from the DNA. The repertoire includes roughly 180,000 clones, 60% to 85% of them detected once, and roughly 17% sits in the top ten. The CDR3 length is 17 residues. From germline, CDR1 is SEHNR and CDR2 FQNEAQ (reference sequence). Trimming shortened V by 0 bases and J by 4 bases, and 16 bases separated the two germline ends.

This receptor was taken from a man aged 55 to 70 with active or convalescent COVID-19. Sample: peripheral blood. V is TRBV7-9 and J is TRBJ2-1; TRBD2 might be the D (6 bases). CDR3 sequence (DNA): TGTGCCAGCAGCTTAGCCCGTGATAGCGGATTTTACAATGAGCAGTTCTTC. It specifies CASSLARDSGFYNEQFF.